The next 21 T cell receptor beta chains were all read from a single sample in a study of cytomegalovirus exposure and HLA in healthy donors. 60 Vbeta and 13 Jbeta primers were used in PCR. TCRdb's copy holds only in-frame clones and misses some; the assay was immunoSEQ multiplex PCR. Of 200,000 to 250,000 clones listed, approximately 81% are singletons. The sequencing input was PBMCs. These receptors were taken from a human donor in good health.

V usage is TRBV27 and J usage is TRBJ2-3, with 9 nucleotides matching TRBD2. V lost 0 bases to trimming and J lost 0 bases; unmatched junction nucleotides: 16. CDR1 is MNHEY, CDR2 SMNVEV, per germline (reference sequence). CDR3 size: 21 residues. The CDR3 DNA follows: TGTGCCAGCAGTTTATCCGGAGCGGGCGTAGCGGGAGTGGCTAGCACAGATACGCAGTATTTT. It is translated as CASSLSGAGVAGVASTDTQYF.

The chain links TRBV9 to TRBJ1-1; D is unclear. Looked up from germline, CDR1 is SGDLS and CDR2 is YYNGEE. Trimming took 5 bases from V and 3 from J, leaving 23 bases between them. The CDR3 runs 17 residues. The CDR3 reads CASSVAGHGSVDTEAFF. The CDR3 DNA is TGTGCCAGCAGTGTCGCAGGTCACGGCTCCGTGGACACTGAAGCTTTCTTT.

V gene TRBV27 combines with J gene TRBJ1-1, with unresolved D. Trimming pared 4 bases from V and 3 bases from J, leaving 12 bases between. Germline V gene lookup returns CDR1 MNHEY and CDR2 SMNVEV (reference sequence). This CDR3 has 14 amino acids. The CDR3 DNA follows: TGTGCCAGCAGTTATCGAGGAGTGGACACTGAAGCTTTCTTT. This translates into CASSYRGVDTEAFF.

The chain recombines TRBV20-1 with TRBJ1-2; D remains unclear. Germline-derived CDR1 and CDR2 are DFQATT and SNEGSKA (reference sequence). CDR3 length: 11 amino acids. V gave up 7 bases and J gave up 1 base, with 7 bases separating them. In DNA, the CDR3 is TGCAGTGTGGCGGATAACTATGGCTACACCTTC. It specifies CSVADNYGYTF.

The gene calls are TRBV12-5 and TRBJ1-5; 8 nucleotides agree with TRBD1. Trimming removed 2 bases from V and 2 bases from J; junction bases left unmatched: 11. The CDR3 consists of 18 residues. CDR1 is LGHNT and CDR2 is FRNRAP in the germline V gene. The DNA of the CDR3 is TGTGCTAGTGGTTTGCGTGGGCAGGGGGCTAGGGGCAATCAGCCCCAGCATTTT. This encodes CASGLRGQGARGNQPQHF.

This clone has just one count. V and J are TRBV7-3 and TRBJ2-3; TRBD2 agrees at 7 bases. There are 13 residues in the CDR3. V lost 1 base and J lost 5; bases outside the gene matches: 0. Germline CDR1 and CDR2: SGHTA and FQGTGA. In nucleotides, the CDR3 is TGTGCCAGCAGCTTAAGGGAGGGAGATACGCAGTATTTT. It encodes CASSLREGDTQYF.

This chain joins TRBV29-1 and TRBJ2-3; D perhaps matches TRBD1 (6 bases). The CDR3 consists of 15 residues. The V end lost 6 bases, the J end lost 2 bases, and 18 bases lay between the germline ends. In germline, CDR1 is SQVTM, CDR2 ANQGSEA. The CDR3 coding sequence is TGCAGCGTGGGGGCTACTAGGGCCCCCACAGATACGCAGTATTTT. This sequence encodes CSVGATRAPTDTQYF.

V gene TRBV10-3 combines with J gene TRBJ2-2; 8 bases line up with TRBD1. Germline V lookup: CDR1 ENHRY, CDR2 SYGVKD. J was trimmed by 5 bases and V by 4 bases; bases with no gene match: 6. The CDR3 extends over 15 amino acids. This CDR3 reads CAISARTGTTGELFF. CDR3 in DNA: TGTGCCATCAGTGCACGGACAGGGACAACCGGGGAGCTGTTTTTT.

The chain recombines TRBV14 with TRBJ2-3; 10 positions match TRBD2. J gave up 5 bases and V 3 bases, and 11 bases lay outside the gene matches. Germline assignment: CDR1 SGHDN and CDR2 FVKESK. CDR3 length equals 17 residues. CDR3 region: CASSQRITSGTGDTQYF. The CDR3 DNA is TGTGCCAGCAGCCAGAGGATTACTAGCGGGACCGGAGATACGCAGTATTTT.

The V gene is TRBV29-1, the J gene TRBJ1-4; D gene unclear. Germline V lookup: CDR1 SQVTM, CDR2 ANQGSEA. V was clipped by 3 bases and J by 4 bases, with 9 bases between them. The CDR3 sequence is 13 residues long. The CDR3 here is CSVEESGNEKLFF. DNA of the CDR3: TGCAGCGTTGAGGAGTCGGGTAATGAAAAACTGTTTTTT.

J is TRBJ2-7 and V is TRBV7-9; D unresolved. The CDR3 runs 16 residues. The germline V gene has CDR1 SEHNR and CDR2 FQNEAQ (reference sequence). V lost 1 base to trimming and J lost 0 bases, with 13 bases between them. CDR3 bases: TGTGCCAGCAGCTTAGTGGTAGCCGCCAGCTCCTACGAGCAGTACTTC. Translating gives CASSLVVAASSYEQYF. The entire variable domain, with the rest obtained from reference TRBV7-9 and TRBJ2-7, is as follows: DTGVSQNPRHKITKRGQNVTFRCDPISEHNRLYWYRQTLGQGPEFLTYFQNEAQLEKSRLLSDRFSAERPKGSFSTLEIQRTEQGDSAMYLCASSLVVAASSYEQYFGPGTRLTVT.

The chain is built from TRBV27 and TRBJ2-7; TRBD1 aligns across 8 bases. The CDR3 spans 12 residues. The J segment lost 4 bases and the V segment lost 6 bases, leaving 2 bases of the junction unmatched. Germline loops: CDR1 MNHEY, CDR2 SMNVEV (reference sequence). The CDR3, as DNA: TGTGCCAGCAGAACAGGGGGATACGAGCAGTACTTC. Its translation is CASRTGGYEQYF.

This chain links TRBV7-9 with TRBJ2-3; 9 bases map to TRBD2. The CDR3 extends over 18 amino acids. V dropped 0 bases and J dropped 6; count of bases not matched to a gene: 13. Germline assignment: CDR1 SEHNR and CDR2 FQNEAQ (reference sequence). The CDR3 coding sequence is TGTGCCAGCAGCTTAGCGCAAGTAGCGGGAGCCACCCTTGATACGCAGTATTTT. The encoded protein is CASSLAQVAGATLDTQYF.

The chain links TRBV5-1 to TRBJ1-5, with a tentative D call TRBD1 (6 bases). V dropped 0 bases and J dropped 6 bases, with 13 bases sitting between them. Germline-derived CDR1 and CDR2 are SGHRS and YFSETQ. The CDR3 is made up of 15 amino acids. CDR3 nucleotide sequence: TGCGCCAGCAGCTTGGAGGGGGTGGTAGGTCAGCCCCAGCATTTT. It encodes CASSLEGVVGQPQHF.

This chain uses TRBV11-2 with TRBJ2-3, with 12 bases identical to TRBD2. The trim removed 3 bases at V and 1 base at J, leaving 2 bases unmatched. This CDR3 region has 16 residues. The germline V gene has CDR1 SGHAT and CDR2 FQNNGV. CDR3 in amino acids: CASSLTSGSGTDTQYF. The DNA of the CDR3 is TGTGCCAGCAGCTTGACTAGCGGGAGTGGCACAGATACGCAGTATTTT. The full variable domain, its missing parts supplied by reference TRBV11-2 and TRBJ2-3, is EAGVAQSPRYKIIEKRQSVAFWCNPISGHATLYWYQQILGQGPKLLIQFQNNGVVDDSQLPKDRFSAERLKGVDSTLKIQPAKLEDSAVYLCASSLTSGSGTDTQYFGPGTRLTVL.

V and J are TRBV14 and TRBJ2-5, with a tentative D call TRBD2 (6 bases). CDR3 length equals 14 residues. CDR1 and CDR2 from the germline V gene are SGHDN and FVKESK. Trimming left V 1 base short and J 8 bases short, with 14 bases between. The CDR3 DNA reads as TGTGCCAGCAGCCAAGCTGGGGGAGGAGGCACCCAGTACTTC. It yields the protein CASSQAGGGGTQYF.

This chain connects TRBV7-6 to TRBJ2-7; 10 nucleotides line up with TRBD2. The germline CDR1 and CDR2 sequences are SGHVS and FNYEAQ. Losses at the gene ends were 8 bases for V and 6 bases for J; bases not matched to a gene: 13. This CDR3 has 15 amino acids. The CDR3 is CASGLEAGGPSEQYF. The CDR3 region has the DNA TGTGCCAGCGGACTAGAAGCGGGAGGGCCATCCGAGCAGTACTTC.

V is TRBV19 and J is TRBJ2-3, with a possible D match to TRBD1 (7 bases). V was clipped by 0 bases and J by 3 bases, with 19 bases between them. Germline CDR1 reads LNHDA; CDR2 reads SQIVND (reference sequence). This CDR3 spans 18 amino acids. The CDR3 bases are TGTGCCAGTAGTATAGATATTTGGGCAGGGGGGAAGACAGATACGCAGTATTTT. Its protein product is CASSIDIWAGGKTDTQYF.

The gene calls are TRBV5-6 and TRBJ1-2; 8 bases map to TRBD1. From germline, CDR1 is SGHDT and CDR2 YYEEEE. Trimming took 1 base from V and 4 from J; bases not matched to a gene: 6. The CDR3 runs 15 residues. CDR3 coding DNA: TGTGCCAGCAGCTTGCCAGGGGGCGGCGGCTATGGCTACACCTTC. This codes for CASSLPGGGGYGYTF.

The V and J genes are TRBV5-1 and TRBJ2-2; TRBD2 is a possible D gene (5 bases). V lost 4 bases and J 0 bases, leaving 13 bases between the germline ends. Looked up from germline, CDR1 is SGHRS and CDR2 is YFSETQ. This CDR3 spans 16 amino acids. The CDR3 sequence is CASSMKADANTGELFF. CDR3 nucleotide sequence: TGCGCCAGCAGCATGAAAGCGGACGCGAACACCGGGGAGCTGTTTTTT.

The V call is TRBV7-3, the J call TRBJ2-2, with 8 positions matching TRBD2. This CDR3 has 18 residues. Germline V lookup: CDR1 SGHTA, CDR2 FQGTGA. The J segment lost 0 bases and the V segment lost 2 bases, leaving 8 bases of the junction unmatched. This CDR3 reads CASSLYLTSATNTGELFF. The CDR3 region has the DNA TGTGCCAGCAGCTTATATTTGACTAGCGCGACGAACACCGGGGAGCTGTTTTTT.